A single sample is the source of the 18 T cell receptor beta chains below, sequenced in a study of blood T cells in healthy people across ages. For the second PCR, which ran for about 6 to 11 cycles, a sample-barcoded 5' primer and a J-beta primer mix were used. MiXCR, applied by TCRdb to the 5' RACE reads, yields one record per CDR3 protein. The sample records roughly 800,000 distinct CDR3 sequences, roughly 50% being singletons. The specimen sequenced was blood. These receptors all come from a man aged 25 to 40 in good health.

V is TRBV20-1 and J is TRBJ2-1; D remains ambiguous. Germline loops: CDR1 DFQATT, CDR2 SNEGSKA (reference sequence). V lost 6 bases and J 6 bases, leaving 12 bases between the germline ends. The CDR3 extends over 12 amino acids. In nucleotides, the CDR3 is TGCAGTGCACAGAAGGGTAGCAATGAGCAGTTCTTC. Residues: CSAQKGSNEQFF.

The CDR3 nucleotides read TGCAGTGCTAGGGCCCAGGGGGAAGAGACCCAGTACTTC. As protein: CSARAQGEETQYF. The chain uses TRBV20-1 and TRBJ2-5, with 7 bases that match TRBD1. The CDR3 sequence is 13 residues long. Per germline, CDR1 DFQATT and CDR2 SNEGSKA (reference sequence). The junction had 4 bases not matched to a gene; V was cut back by 3 bases and J by 3 bases.

The chain uses TRBV4-3 and TRBJ2-2; D may be TRBD2 (6 bases). The CDR3 runs to 14 residues. Germline loops: CDR1 LGHNA, CDR2 YSLEER. V lost 0 bases and J 8 bases, leaving 10 bases between the germline ends. The DNA of the CDR3 is TGCGCCAGCAGCCAAGATTGGGGAGGTGGGGAGCTGTTTTTT. Translating it yields CASSQDWGGGELFF.

The J gene is TRBJ2-1, the V gene TRBV10-2; D is perhaps TRBD1 (6 bases). V dropped 8 bases and J dropped 2 bases, with 16 bases sitting between them. Germline CDR1 reads WSHSY; CDR2 reads SAAADI. The CDR3 loop spans 15 amino acids. The CDR3 coding sequence is TGCGCCAGCGCCTGGGACACCCCCACCTACAATGAGCAGTTCTTC. Translating gives CASAWDTPTYNEQFF.

By sample fraction, this clonotype is large (0.1 to 1%). The chain uses TRBV7-9 and TRBJ2-1; D assignment may be TRBD1 or TRBD2 (5 bases each). Trimming stripped 6 bases from V and 7 bases from J, with 10 bases between. Germline lookup yields CDR1 SEHNR and CDR2 FQNEAQ (reference sequence). This CDR3 has 12 residues. CDR3 nucleotides: TGTGCCAGCAGTCATTGGGGGAATGAGCAGTTCTTC. Translated, it gives CASSHWGNEQFF. The variable domain in full, completed from reference TRBV7-9 and TRBJ2-1, reads DTGVSQNPRHKITKRGQNVTFRCDPISEHNRLYWYRQTLGQGPEFLTYFQNEAQLEKSRLLSDRFSAERPKGSFSTLEIQRTEQGDSAMYLCASSHWGNEQFFGPGTRLTVL.

This chain uses TRBV10-3 with TRBJ1-1; the D gene is possibly TRBD1 (6 bases). Germline assignment: CDR1 ENHRY and CDR2 SYGVKD. The CDR3 length is 11 residues. Between the trimmed V and J ends, which lost 10 bases and 8 bases, there was a span of 14 bases. Here the CDR3 reads CATRGAKEAFF. The CDR3 bases are TGTGCCACTAGGGGGGCGAAGGAAGCTTTCTTT.

This clonotype was counted a few times. The chain uses TRBV7-8 and TRBJ2-3, with 7 bases identical to TRBD2. This CDR3 has 15 amino acids. Germline V gene lookup returns CDR1 SGHVS and CDR2 FQNEAQ. Trimming cost V 3 bases and J 4 bases; bases outside gene matches: 7. CDR3 sequence: CASSLREGFPDTQYF. The CDR3 region has the DNA TGTGCCAGCAGCTTGAGGGAGGGGTTCCCAGATACGCAGTATTTT.

The rearrangement joins TRBV10-3 to TRBJ2-1; the D call may be TRBD1 or TRBD2 (5 bases each). Trimming shortened V by 4 bases and J by 10 bases, and 14 bases separated the two germline ends. This CDR3 region has 13 residues. Germline CDR1 reads ENHRY; CDR2 reads SYGVKD. CDR3 DNA sequence: TGTGCCATCAGTGCCCGGGGCGTGGGAGAGCAGTTCTTC. This sequence encodes CAISARGVGEQFF.

The CDR3 nucleotides are TGTGCCAGCAACCGGGCAGGGAGCAAGCAAACTGAAGCTTTCTTT. This gives the protein CASNRAGSKQTEAFF. This chain connects TRBV9 to TRBJ1-1; possible D gene TRBD1, 5 bases. CDR3 length: 15 residues. Trimming took off 6 bases at V and 5 bases at J, with 20 bases between the two ends. The germline V gene has CDR1 SGDLS and CDR2 YYNGEE. Using reference TRBV9 and TRBJ1-1 for the parts outside the CDR3, the full variable domain is DSGVTQTPKHLITATGQRVTLRCSPRSGDLSVYWYQQSLDQGLQFLIQYYNGEERAKGNILERFSAQQFPDLHSELNLSSLELGDSALYFCASNRAGSKQTEAFFGQGTRLTVV.

The rearrangement joins TRBV25-1 to TRBJ2-5; D possibly corresponds to TRBD2 (6 bases). Between the trimmed V and J ends, which lost 1 base and 5 bases, there was a span of 11 bases. This CDR3 is 14 amino acids long. Germline lookup yields CDR1 MGHDK and CDR2 SYGVNS. CDR3 DNA sequence: TGTGCCAGCAGTGAATCGGAGGGTTGGGAGACCCAGTACTTC. Its protein product is CASSESEGWETQYF. The whole variable domain, remainder taken from reference TRBV25-1 and TRBJ2-5, is EADIYQTPRYLVIGTGKKITLECSQTMGHDKMYWYQQDPGMELHLIHYSYGVNSTEKGDLSSESTVSRIRTEHFPLTLESARPSHTSQYLCASSESEGWETQYFGPGTRLLVL.

This clonotype was seen a few times. The chain uses TRBV12-3 or TRBV12-4 and TRBJ2-3, with 15 bases lining up with TRBD2. The CDR3 is made up of 15 amino acids. V lost 4 bases and J lost 5; bases outside the gene matches: 1. The CDR3 region has the DNA TGTGCCAGCAGTTCGGGACTAGCGGGAGGAGATACGCAGTATTTT. It yields the protein CASSSGLAGGDTQYF.

The rearrangement uses TRBV20-1 and TRBJ2-1; TRBD2 matches 9 bases. The CDR3 contains 13 residues. The germline V gene encodes CDR1 DFQATT and CDR2 SNEGSKA (reference sequence). The ends lost 7 bases at V and 11 bases at J; junction bases unmatched: 12. The CDR3 region has the DNA TGCAGTGGATCCGGGACTAGCCAAATTAAGCAGTTCTTC. It encodes CSGSGTSQIKQFF.

The chain combines TRBV20-1 with TRBJ2-7; TRBD1 agrees at 7 bases. The end of the DNA is better explained by TRBJ2-5, so the J call may be wrong. The germline V gene has CDR1 DFQATT and CDR2 SNEGSKA (reference sequence). This CDR3 is built from 12 residues. CDR3 loop: CSARRQGQTQYF. The CDR3 DNA reads TGCAGTGCTAGGCGACAGGGACAGACCCAGTACTTC.

This clonotype was seen more than once but under ten times. The chain carries TRBV3-1 and TRBJ2-7, with D maybe TRBD1 (5 bases). Trimming pared 0 bases from V and 3 bases from J, leaving 9 bases between. CDR3 length: 14 amino acids. Germline loops: CDR1 LGHDT, CDR2 YNNKEL (reference sequence). The DNA of the CDR3 is TGTGCCAGCAGCCAAGACAGGGCCGTCTACGAGCAGTACTTC. Translating gives CASSQDRAVYEQYF.

The CDR3 bases are TGCGCCAGCAGTGCCACGCGACGAGGGTTTACAAAACTGTTTTTT. Translating gives CASSATRRGFTKLFF. This rearrangement joins TRBV10-2 to TRBJ1-4; no firm D call. The CDR3 spans 15 residues. Per germline, CDR1 WSHSY and CDR2 SAAADI. V was trimmed by 4 bases and J by 10 bases, leaving 19 bases between them.

The gene calls are TRBV27 and TRBJ1-1; the match to TRBD1 covers 8 bases. The CDR3 has 15 amino acids. Germline assignment: CDR1 MNHEY and CDR2 SMNVEV (reference sequence). Trimming cost V 3 bases and J 3 bases; bases outside gene matches: 6. CDR3 amino acids: CASSFTSTGDTEAFF. As DNA, the CDR3 is TGTGCCAGCAGTTTCACTTCGACAGGGGACACTGAAGCTTTCTTT.

This rearrangement joins TRBV20-1 to TRBJ2-5, with a possible D match to TRBD1 (5 bases). Trimming left V 4 bases short and J 6 bases short, with 27 bases between. This CDR3 contains 17 residues. Germline V gives CDR1 DFQATT, CDR2 SNEGSKA (reference sequence). CDR3 nucleotides: TGCAGTGCTACGCAGGGTCAAGTTCGCATGAGCCCGAAGACCCAGTACTTC. Translating it yields CSATQGQVRMSPKTQYF.

V usage is TRBV4-3 and J usage is TRBJ2-7, with 7 bases identical to TRBD1. From germline, CDR1 is LGHNA and CDR2 YSLEER. Trimming removed 0 bases from V and 3 bases from J; junction bases left unmatched: 8. The CDR3 totals 16 residues. The CDR3 here is CASSQEVRGILYEQYF. CDR3 bases: TGCGCCAGCAGCCAAGAAGTCAGGGGGATACTCTACGAGCAGTACTTC.